The 22 T cell receptor beta chains presented below share a single source sample, sequenced in a study of metastatic and nonmetastatic thyroid tumors. TCRdb re-called clones via MiXCR from the PCR reads. The sample yields roughly 58,000 clones, just over 4% seen once. No patient had received any treatment before thyroid surgery. Sequencing was performed on blood. Source of these receptors: a female donor with papillary thyroid cancer or a benign thyroid nodule (not recorded which). Some clones in this sample may be carry-over from other donors' samples.

This clone turned up a few times. The chain recombines TRBV19 with TRBJ1-2; D is ambiguous. Germline CDR1 reads LNHDA; CDR2 reads SQIVND (reference sequence). V was shortened by 3 bases and J by 2 bases, with 7 bases between the two germline ends. The CDR3 totals 13 residues. CDR3 nucleotide sequence: TGTGCCAGTAGTATCCACAGCAACTATGGCTACACCTTC. Translating it yields CASSIHSNYGYTF.

The sample holds many counts of this clone. This sequence joins TRBV7-3 and TRBJ2-1, with a tentative D call TRBD2 (6 bases). The CDR3 has 16 amino acids. CDR1 and CDR2 (germline): SGHTA, FQGTGA. Trimming took off 4 bases at V and 1 base at J, with 14 bases between the two ends. The CDR3 loop reads CASSSRRARSYNEQFF. The CDR3 DNA is TGTGCCAGCAGCTCCCGGAGGGCCCGGTCCTACAATGAGCAGTTCTTC. Full variable domain (rest looked up from reference TRBV7-3 and TRBJ2-1): GAGVSQTPSNKVTEKGKYVELRCDPISGHTALYWYRQSLGQGPEFLIYFQGTGAADDSGLPNDRFFAVRPEGSVSTLKIQRTERGDSAVYLCASSSRRARSYNEQFFGPGTRLTVL.

This clone was seen many times. The CDR3 DNA reads as TGTGCCAGCAGCGAGCCCGGGACAGGGGGGAACGAGCAGTACTTC. Translated, it gives CASSEPGTGGNEQYF. This sequence joins TRBV5-8 and TRBJ2-7, with 11 bases that match TRBD1. This CDR3 has 15 residues. V trimming: 4 bases; J trimming: 5 bases; junction bases outside the gene matches: 8. The germline V gene encodes CDR1 SGHTS and CDR2 YDEGEE.

This clone was recorded many times. This chain joins TRBV13 and TRBJ2-7; D is uncertain. This CDR3 region has 12 residues. CDR1 is PRHDT and CDR2 is FYEKMQ in the germline V gene (reference sequence). V lost 5 bases, J lost 4 bases, and 9 bases lay in between. The CDR3 loop reads CASSLDGYEQYF. CDR3 coding DNA: TGTGCCAGCAGCCTCGACGGATACGAGCAGTACTTC.

This clone was recorded a few times. This chain joins TRBV27 and TRBJ2-7, with D unclear. With 1 base removed from V and 5 bases from J, the gap between germline ends came to 0 bases. CDR1 is MNHEY and CDR2 is SMNVEV in the germline V gene (reference sequence). This CDR3 spans 10 amino acids. In nucleotides, the CDR3 is TGTGCCAGCAGTTTATACGAGCAGTACGTC. This encodes CASSLYEQYV.

This clone was picked up many times. The chain uses TRBV7-9 and TRBJ1-5; possibly TRBD1 for D (5 bases). The CDR3 runs 16 residues. V lost 1 base, J lost 0 bases, and 10 bases lay in between. Germline V gene data show CDR1 as SEHNR and CDR2 as FQNEAQ (reference sequence). The CDR3 DNA is TGTGCCAGCAGCTTAGGGGGGGGGGTTAGCAATCAGCCCCAGCATTTT. Residues: CASSLGGGVSNQPQHF. Based on the CDR3 plus reference TRBV7-9 and TRBJ1-5, the full variable domain is DTGVSQNPRHKITKRGQNVTFRCDPISEHNRLYWYRQTLGQGPEFLTYFQNEAQLEKSRLLSDRFSAERPKGSFSTLEIQRTEQGDSAMYLCASSLGGGVSNQPQHFGDGTRLSIL.

This clone was observed a handful of times. The chain recombines TRBV5-1 with TRBJ2-2; the match to TRBD1 covers 8 bases. CDR3 length: 16 amino acids. Germline V gives CDR1 SGHRS, CDR2 YFSETQ. The V gene end was trimmed by 10 bases and the J gene end by 0 bases; junction bases not matched to a gene: 11. Here the CDR3 reads CAGTTRGQANTGELFF. The CDR3 nucleotides are TGCGCCGGCACAACCCGGGGACAGGCGAACACCGGGGAGCTGTTTTTT. The full variable domain, with the rest looked up from reference TRBV5-1 and TRBJ2-2, is KAGVTQTPRYLIKTRGQQVTLSCSPISGHRSVSWYQQTPGQGLQFLFEYFSETQRNKGNFPGRFSGRQFSNSRSEMNVSTLELGDSALYLCAGTTRGQANTGELFFGEGSRLTVL.

Ten or more counts support this clone. This chain joins TRBV30 and TRBJ2-6, with a tentative D call TRBD1 (5 bases). Trimming took off 4 bases at V and 4 bases at J, with 14 bases between the two ends. The V gene's germline CDR1 is GTSNPN and CDR2 SVGIG (reference sequence). The CDR3 consists of 15 residues. The CDR3 is CAWNVGGAGANVLTF. CDR3 nucleotides: TGTGCCTGGAATGTGGGTGGGGCCGGGGCCAACGTCCTGACTTTC. The full variable domain, completed using reference TRBV30 and TRBJ2-6, is SQTIHQWPATLVQPVGSPLSLECTVEGTSNPNLYWYRQAAGRGLQLLFYSVGIGQISSEVPQNLSASRPQDRQFILSSKKLLLSDSGFYLCAWNVGGAGANVLTFGAGSRLTVL.

In its sample, this clone was seen many times. V usage is TRBV28 and J usage is TRBJ1-2, with 7 bases aligning to TRBD1. The CDR3 covers 14 residues. J lost 4 bases, V lost 8 bases, and 10 bases had no gene match. CDR1 MDHEN and CDR2 SYDVKM come from the germline V gene. CDR3 sequence: CASRTGATIYGYTF. In DNA, the CDR3 is TGTGCCAGCCGAACAGGGGCTACCATCTATGGCTACACCTTC.

This clone was observed a handful of times. V and J are TRBV12-3 or TRBV12-4 and TRBJ1-2; TRBD1 might be the D (5 bases). CDR3 size: 14 residues. Trimming took off 6 bases at V and 4 bases at J, with 15 bases between the two ends. The CDR3 protein is CASSFTGTFYGYTF. CDR3 in DNA: TGTGCCAGCAGCTTTACCGGGACGTTCTATGGCTACACCTTC.

This clone was detected ten times or more. This chain connects TRBV9 to TRBJ2-3, with D possibly being TRBD2 (5 bases). The CDR3 length is 12 residues. Looked up from germline, CDR1 is SGDLS and CDR2 is YYNGEE. Trimming cost V 3 bases and J 9 bases, with 11 bases left between them. CDR3 protein: CASSADSWTQYF. Here the CDR3 DNA reads TGTGCCAGCAGCGCGGACTCCTGGACGCAGTATTTT.

This clone was picked up many times. The V gene is TRBV28, the J gene TRBJ2-7, with a possible D match to TRBD1 (5 bases). This CDR3 region has 15 residues. Germline V lookup: CDR1 MDHEN, CDR2 SYDVKM. Trimming removed 5 bases from V and 5 bases from J, with 19 bases in between. The DNA of the CDR3 is TGTGCCAGCAGTCCTATCGATCAGGGTTCCCACGAGCAGTACTTC. It translates to CASSPIDQGSHEQYF.

This clone was seen only a few times. The genes are TRBV6-1 and TRBJ1-2; no definite D call. CDR1 is MNHNS and CDR2 is SASEGT in the germline V gene. Trimming shortened V by 7 bases and J by 7 bases, and 10 bases separated the two germline ends. The CDR3 consists of 11 residues. CDR3 sequence (DNA): TGTGCCAGCAACCTGGCTAGTGGCTACACCTTC. Its protein is CASNLASGYTF.

This clone was seen many times. The V gene is TRBV29-1, the J gene TRBJ2-5; TRBD2 matches 13 bases. Germline V gene lookup returns CDR1 SQVTM and CDR2 ANQGSEA. V lost 7 bases, J lost 3 bases, and 5 bases stayed unmatched. The CDR3 is 14 residues long. The CDR3 region has the DNA TGCAGCGCCGGAGGGACTAGCGGGAAAGAGACCCAGTACTTC. Encoded protein: CSAGGTSGKETQYF.

In its sample, this clone was seen a few times. This sample includes further DNA sequences coding for the same CDR3. The chain recombines TRBV5-4 with TRBJ2-5; the D gene is possibly TRBD2 (5 bases). CDR1 and CDR2 from the germline V gene are SGHNT and YYREEE (reference sequence). V was clipped by 4 bases and J by 2 bases, with 12 bases between them. The CDR3 loop spans 14 amino acids. The chain's CDR3 is CASSLSDWQETQYF. The CDR3 nucleotides are TGTGCCAGCAGCCTGTCGGACTGGCAAGAGACCCAGTACTTC. Together with reference TRBV5-4 and TRBJ2-5, the CDR3 gives the full variable domain: ETGVTQSPTHLIKTRGQQVTLRCSSQSGHNTVSWYQQALGQGPQFIFQYYREEENGRGNFPPRFSGLQFPNYSSELNVNALELDDSALYLCASSLSDWQETQYFGPGTRLLVL.

The sample holds a few counts of this clone. The rearrangement joins TRBV29-1 to TRBJ2-1; TRBD2 is a possible D gene (6 bases). CDR1 is SQVTM, CDR2 ANQGSEA, per germline. Between the trimmed V and J ends, which lost 8 bases and 3 bases, there was a span of 20 bases. CDR3 size: 15 residues. The CDR3 nucleotides read TGCAGCCTTGCCCCCGATAGCGGAAACTACAATGAGCAGTTCTTC. Translated: CSLAPDSGNYNEQFF.

This chain joins TRBV6-4 and TRBJ1-1; D not resolved. The CDR3 contains 14 residues. The ends were cut back, 5 bases at V and 2 bases at J, with 12 bases in the middle. The germline gives CDR1 MRHNA, CDR2 SNTAGT. Here the CDR3 reads CASSPGWGNTEAFF. In DNA, the CDR3 is TGTGCCAGCAGTCCCGGTTGGGGTAACACTGAAGCTTTCTTT.

This clone was picked up a small number of times. V is TRBV7-2 and J is TRBJ1-2; tentatively, D is TRBD1 (5 bases). V dropped 5 bases and J dropped 5 bases, with 15 bases sitting between them. Germline CDR1 SGHTA, CDR2 FQGNSA. The CDR3 runs 14 residues. CDR3 in amino acids: CASSRRGEGYGYTF. CDR3 nucleotide sequence: TGTGCCAGCAGCAGACGAGGGGAGGGATATGGCTACACCTTC. The full variable domain, its missing parts supplied by reference TRBV7-2 and TRBJ1-2, is GAGVSQSPSNKVTEKGKDVELRCDPISGHTALYWYRQSLGQGLEFLIYFQGNSAPDKSGLPSDRFSAERTGGSVSTLTIQRTQQEDSAVYLCASSRRGEGYGYTFGSGTRLTVV.

The V and J genes are TRBV6-5 and TRBJ2-7, with D possibly matching TRBD2 (6 bases). Per germline, CDR1 MNHEY and CDR2 SVGAGI. The CDR3 is 15 amino acids. V lost 0 bases to trimming and J lost 7 bases, with 16 bases between them. CDR3 sequence reads: CASSYSVRAAGEQYF. The CDR3 region has the DNA TGTGCCAGCAGTTACTCGGTCCGCGCCGCGGGGGAGCAGTACTTC.

This clone was seen repeatedly, ten times or more. Other DNA sequences of this sample code for an identical CDR3. This chain links TRBV6-1 with TRBJ1-5, with D unclear. Germline V gives CDR1 MNHNS, CDR2 SASEGT. Trimming took off 6 bases at V and 8 bases at J, with 14 bases between the two ends. The CDR3 contains 13 residues. The CDR3 nucleotides are TGTGCCAGCAGGCCAGTCCTCAACGAGCCCCAGCATTTT. Its translation is CASRPVLNEPQHF.

V usage is TRBV5-4 and J usage is TRBJ1-1; D unresolved. This CDR3 has 14 residues. CDR1 SGHNT and CDR2 YYREEE come from the germline V gene (reference sequence). Trimming shortened V by 2 bases and J by 0 bases, and 8 bases separated the two germline ends. CDR3 loop: CASSLEAMNTEAFF. The CDR3 DNA is TGTGCCAGCAGCTTAGAGGCAATGAACACTGAAGCTTTCTTT.

Note on this clone: The CDR3 does not close with the conserved phenylalanine or tryptophan, likely indicating a read error. It is unclear where the CDR3 begins or ends on the DNA, so no DNA is shown, and the CDR3 is as TCRdb lists it. The chain carries TRBV12-5 and TRBJ1-2. In germline, CDR1 is LGHNT, CDR2 FRNRAP. The length of the CDR3 is 16 amino acids, counting both ends. CDR3 residues: CASGLVQARRTYGYNL.